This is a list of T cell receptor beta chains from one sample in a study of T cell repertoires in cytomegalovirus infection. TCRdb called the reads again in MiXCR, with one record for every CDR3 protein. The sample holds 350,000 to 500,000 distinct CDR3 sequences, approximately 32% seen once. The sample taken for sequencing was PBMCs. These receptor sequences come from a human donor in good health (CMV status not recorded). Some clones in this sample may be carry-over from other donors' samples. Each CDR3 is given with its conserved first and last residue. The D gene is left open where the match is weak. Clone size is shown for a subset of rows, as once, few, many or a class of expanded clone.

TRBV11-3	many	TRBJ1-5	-	CASSLGPGERSNQPQHF	TGTGCCAGCAGCTTAGGACCAGGGGAGAGAAGCAATCAGCCCCAGCATTTT
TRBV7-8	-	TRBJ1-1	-	CASSLVGAGVYTEAFF	TGTGCCAGCAGCTTAGTGGGGGCTGGGGTCTACACTGAAGCTTTCTTT
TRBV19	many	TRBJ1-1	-	CASSIGMNTEAFF	TGTGCCAGTAGTATAGGGATGAACACTGAAGCTTTCTTT
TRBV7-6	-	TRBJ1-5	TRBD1	CASSFSGQGGTQPQHF	TGTGCCAGCAGCTTTAGTGGACAGGGAGGAACTCAGCCCCAGCATTTT
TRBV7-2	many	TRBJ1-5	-	CASRQNLGQPQHF	TGTGCCAGCAGACAAAACTTGGGTCAGCCCCAGCATTTT
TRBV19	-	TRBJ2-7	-	CASKDNYEQYF	TGTGCCAGTAAGGACAACTACGAGCAGTACTTC
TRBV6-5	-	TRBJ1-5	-	CASSYSRRDPQHF	TGTGCCAGCAGTTACTCACGCAGGGACCCCCAGCATTTT
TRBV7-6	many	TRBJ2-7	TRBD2	CASSLEERSGTSKYF	TGTGCCAGCAGCTTAGAAGAGAGATCCGGGACTAGCAAGTACTTC
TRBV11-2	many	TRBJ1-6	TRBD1	CASSLNGDSPNSPLHF	TGTGCCAGCAGCTTAAATGGGGACAGCCCAAATTCACCCCTCCACTTT
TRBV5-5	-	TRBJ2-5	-	CASSPALARSETQYF	TGTGCCAGCAGCCCCGCTCTAGCAAGGTCAGAGACCCAGTACTTC
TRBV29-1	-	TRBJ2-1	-	CSVGINEQFF	TGCAGCGTTGGTATAAATGAGCAGTTCTTC
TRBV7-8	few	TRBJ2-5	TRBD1	CASSLAPDRAETQYF	TGTGCCAGCAGCTTAGCGCCGGACAGGGCGGAGACCCAGTACTTC
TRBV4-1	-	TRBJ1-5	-	CASSLGPNHPQHF	TGCGCCAGCAGCCTCGGACCAAATCATCCCCAGCATTTT
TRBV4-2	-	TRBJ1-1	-	CASSQAPGTIF	TGTGCCAGCAGCCAAGCCCCCGGGACAATCTTT
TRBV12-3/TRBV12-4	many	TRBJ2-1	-	CASTPSLGISYNEQFF	TGTGCCAGCACCCCTAGTTTGGGGATAAGCTACAATGAGCAGTTCTTC
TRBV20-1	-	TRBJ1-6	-	CSAPGVPLHF	TGCAGTGCTCCCGGGGTTCCCCTCCACTTT
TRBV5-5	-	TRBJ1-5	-	CASSTYPGSNQPQHF	TGTGCCAGCAGCACCTACCCGGGGAGCAATCAGCCCCAGCATTTT
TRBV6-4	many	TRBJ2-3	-	CASSDSAGRSDTQYF	TGTGCCAGCAGTGACTCCGCAGGGCGATCAGATACGCAGTATTTT
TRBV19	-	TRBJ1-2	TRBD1	CASRATGILYGYTF	TGTGCCAGTAGGGCGACAGGGATCTTATATGGCTACACCTTC
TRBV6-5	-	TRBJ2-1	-	CASSYSNPGQRVEQFF	TGTGCCAGCAGTTACTCGAACCCAGGGCAGCGTGTTGAGCAGTTCTTC
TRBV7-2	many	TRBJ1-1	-	CASSRGGNTEAFF	TGTGCCAGCAGCCGGGGGGGGAACACTGAAGCTTTCTTT
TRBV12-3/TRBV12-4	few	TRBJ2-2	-	CASSLRGTIQGELFF	TGTGCCAGCAGTTTGCGGGGCACAATCCAAGGGGAGCTGTTTTTT
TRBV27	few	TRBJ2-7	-	CASSLQISYEQYF	TGTGCCAGCAGTTTGCAGATCTCCTACGAGCAGTACTTC
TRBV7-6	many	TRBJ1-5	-	CASSQLAKGSGNQPQHF	TGTGCCAGCAGCCAATTAGCTAAGGGATCTGGCAATCAGCCCCAGCATTTT
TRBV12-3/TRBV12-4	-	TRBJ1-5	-	CASSTTTVGQPQHF	TGTGCCAGCAGTACCACCACGGTGGGTCAGCCCCAGCATTTT
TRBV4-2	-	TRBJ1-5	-	CASSQLRGSNQPQHF	TGTGCCAGCAGCCAACTCCGAGGTAGCAATCAGCCCCAGCATTTT
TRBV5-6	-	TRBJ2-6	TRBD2	CASSLATSVGGANVLTF	TGTGCCAGCAGCTTGGCGACTAGCGTGGGAGGGGCCAACGTCCTGACTTTC
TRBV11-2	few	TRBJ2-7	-	CASSSLQGIGHEQYF	TGTGCCAGCAGCTCACTACAGGGAATCGGCCACGAGCAGTACTTC
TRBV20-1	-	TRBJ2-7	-	CSAPAPSYEQYF	TGCAGTGCTCCGGCTCCGTCCTACGAGCAGTACTTC
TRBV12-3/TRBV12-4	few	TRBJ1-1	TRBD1	CASRRPGTGNTEAFF	TGTGCCAGCAGAAGGCCAGGGACAGGGAACACTGAAGCTTTCTTT
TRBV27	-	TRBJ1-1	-	CASSLVGPRSEAFF	TGTGCCAGCAGTTTAGTGGGCCCGCGGTCCGAAGCTTTCTTT
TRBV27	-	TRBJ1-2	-	CASSRGLENFGYTF	TGTGCCAGCAGCCGCGGTCTGGAAAATTTTGGCTACACCTTC
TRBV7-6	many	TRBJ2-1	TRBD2	CASSSLAGALGSYNEQFF	TGTGCCAGCAGCTCGCTAGCGGGGGCCCTCGGCTCCTACAATGAGCAGTTCTTC
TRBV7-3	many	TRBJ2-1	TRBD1	CASSPGTASYNEQFF	TGTGCCAGCAGCCCCGGGACAGCCTCCTACAATGAGCAGTTCTTC
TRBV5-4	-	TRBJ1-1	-	CASSPNYGAPMEAFF	TGTGCCAGCAGCCCGAACTACGGGGCCCCCATGGAAGCTTTCTTT
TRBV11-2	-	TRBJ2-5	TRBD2	CASSLRSSGGTLQETQYF	TGTGCCAGCAGCTTACGATCTAGCGGGGGGACCCTTCAAGAGACCCAGTACTTC
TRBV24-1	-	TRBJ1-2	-	CATSDSQREPYGYTF	TGTGCCACCAGTGATTCGCAGAGGGAACCCTATGGCTACACCTTC
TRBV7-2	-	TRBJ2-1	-	CASSLAQDSKEQFF	TGTGCCAGCAGCTTAGCCCAAGACTCCAAGGAGCAGTTCTTC
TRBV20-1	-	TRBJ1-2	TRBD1	CSADGRDRGRYGYTF	TGCAGTGCTGATGGGCGGGACAGGGGGCGTTATGGCTACACCTTC
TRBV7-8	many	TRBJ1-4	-	CASSLELYRGSNNEKLFF	TGTGCCAGCAGCTTAGAATTATACCGCGGCAGCAACAATGAAAAACTGTTTTTT
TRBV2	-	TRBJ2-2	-	CASSETEGRGAGELFF	TGTGCCAGCAGTGAAACGGAGGGACGAGGGGCCGGGGAGCTGTTTTTT
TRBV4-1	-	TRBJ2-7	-	CASSQDLVSESINEQYF	TGCGCCAGCAGCCAAGATTTGGTGTCAGAAAGTATCAACGAGCAGTACTTC
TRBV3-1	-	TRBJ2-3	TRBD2	CASSHAAGGDTQYF	TGTGCCAGCAGCCACGCCGCGGGGGGAGATACGCAGTATTTT
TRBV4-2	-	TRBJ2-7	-	CASSQGLAGAYEQYF	TGTGCCAGCAGCCAAGGTTTGGCAGGGGCGTACGAGCAGTACTTC
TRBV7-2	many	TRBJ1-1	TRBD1	CASSAQQGASTEAFF	TGTGCCAGCAGCGCCCAACAGGGGGCAAGCACTGAAGCTTTCTTT
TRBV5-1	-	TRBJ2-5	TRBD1	CASSATGVTQETQYF	TGCGCCAGCAGCGCGACAGGGGTGACTCAAGAGACCCAGTACTTC
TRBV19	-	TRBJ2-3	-	CASSIDRSPFTDTQYF	TGTGCCAGTAGTATCGACAGGTCTCCTTTCACAGATACGCAGTATTTT
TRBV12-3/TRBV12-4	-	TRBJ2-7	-	CASSLGTLDYEQYF	TGTGCCAGCAGCTTAGGGACTTTAGACTACGAGCAGTACTTC
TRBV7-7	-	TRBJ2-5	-	CASSTSPQRQETQYF	TGTGCCAGCAGCACCTCCCCGCAGCGCCAAGAGACCCAGTACTTC
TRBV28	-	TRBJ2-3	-	CASSSPTGPRGNTQYF	TGTGCCAGCAGTTCTCCCACCGGACCGAGGGGGAATACGCAGTATTTT
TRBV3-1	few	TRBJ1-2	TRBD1	CASSQGQGAGGYTF	TGTGCCAGCAGCCAAGGACAGGGGGCAGGAGGCTACACCTTC
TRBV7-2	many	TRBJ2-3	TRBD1	CASSFGTALTPDTQYF	TGTGCCAGCAGCTTCGGGACAGCTCTTACCCCGGATACGCAGTATTTT
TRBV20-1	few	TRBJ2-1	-	CSGEGGRNEQFF	TGCAGTGGTGAAGGGGGTAGGAATGAGCAGTTCTTC
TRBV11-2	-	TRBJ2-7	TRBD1	CASSSRDREHEPSF	TGTGCCAGCAGCTCCCGGGACAGGGAACACGAGCCGTCCTTC
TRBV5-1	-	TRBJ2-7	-	CASSLKVGYEQYF	TGCGCCAGCAGCTTGAAGGTAGGGTACGAGCAGTACTTC
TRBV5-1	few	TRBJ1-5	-	CASSLEAGLEQPQHF	TGCGCCAGCAGCTTGGAGGCGGGGTTGGAGCAGCCCCAGCATTTT
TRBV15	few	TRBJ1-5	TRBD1	CATSRDRDRGQPQHF	TGTGCCACCAGCAGAGACCGGGACAGGGGTCAGCCCCAGCATTTT
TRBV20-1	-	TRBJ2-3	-	CSARDLGGPPHTQYF	TGCAGTGCTAGAGATCTGGGGGGCCCCCCCCATACGCAGTATTTT
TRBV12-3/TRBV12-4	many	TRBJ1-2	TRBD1	CASSTTGQGGGYTF	TGTGCCAGCAGTACGACGGGACAGGGGGGAGGCTACACCTTC